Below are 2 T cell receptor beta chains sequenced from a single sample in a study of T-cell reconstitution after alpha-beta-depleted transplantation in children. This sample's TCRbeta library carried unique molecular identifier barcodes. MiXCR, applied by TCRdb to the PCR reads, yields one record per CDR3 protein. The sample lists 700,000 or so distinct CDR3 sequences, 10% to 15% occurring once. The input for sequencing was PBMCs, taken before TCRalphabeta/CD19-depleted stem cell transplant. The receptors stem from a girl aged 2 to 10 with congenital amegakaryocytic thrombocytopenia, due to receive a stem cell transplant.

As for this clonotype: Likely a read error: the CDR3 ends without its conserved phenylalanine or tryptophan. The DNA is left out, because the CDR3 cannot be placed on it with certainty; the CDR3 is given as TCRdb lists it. The chain's CDR3 is CASSCMFS. The V and J genes are TRBV27 and TRBJ1-4. The CDR3 totals 8 residues, both ends included. Germline loops: CDR1 MNHEY, CDR2 SMNVEV (reference sequence).

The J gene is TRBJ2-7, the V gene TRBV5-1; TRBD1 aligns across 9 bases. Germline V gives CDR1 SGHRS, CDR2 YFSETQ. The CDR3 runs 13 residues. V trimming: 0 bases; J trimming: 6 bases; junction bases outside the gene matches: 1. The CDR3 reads CASSLETGGEQYF. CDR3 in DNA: TGCGCCAGCAGCTTGGAGACAGGGGGCGAGCAGTACTTC.